The rows below give T cell receptor beta chains drawn from one sample of a study of blood T cell repertoires in COVID-19. Method: immunoSEQ multiplex PCR; TCRdb's copy keeps in-frame clones and lacks some. The table records 150,000 or so clones, 85% of them present only once. The specimen was peripheral blood. The receptor set was obtained from a woman in her thirties or forties with active or convalescent COVID-19. Each CDR3 is given with its conserved first and last residue. Each record gives: clone size, V gene, J gene, D gene, CDR3 DNA, CDR3 protein. D genes are given only for firm matches. The size field is filled for only some rows; it gives once, few, many or a size class.

-	TRBV27	TRBJ1-1	-	TGTGCCAGCTATAGGCGGGGGGCTGGTAGGATCACTGAAGCTTTCTTT	CASYRRGAGRITEAFF
-	TRBV11-2	TRBJ2-5	TRBD2	TGTGCCAGCAGCCTCGGGGGGGGTGGGACCCAGTACTTC	CASSLGGGGTQYF
-	TRBV27	TRBJ1-1	TRBD1	TGTGCCAGCAGTTTCGTTCCAGGGGGAGTAGGTACTGAAGCTTTCTTT	CASSFVPGGVGTEAFF
-	TRBV2	TRBJ2-1	TRBD2	TGTGCCAGCAGCCAGAGCGGGAGAGTGAACAATGAGCAGTTCTTC	CASSQSGRVNNEQFF
-	TRBV5-1	TRBJ2-1	-	TGCGCCAGCAGCTTGCCTAGCACATCCTACAATGAGCAGTTCTTC	CASSLPSTSYNEQFF
-	TRBV5-5	TRBJ2-1	TRBD2	TGTGCCAGCAGCTTGTCAGCGGGGGTCTCCAATGAGCAGTTCTTC	CASSLSAGVSNEQFF
-	TRBV19	TRBJ1-2	TRBD1	TGTGCCAGTACTTCATCTGGGGACAGCACTAACTATGGCTACACCTTC	CASTSSGDSTNYGYTF
-	TRBV15	TRBJ1-2	TRBD1	TGTGCCACCAGCAGAGTTGGCCAGGGGGCTAACTATGGCTACACCTTC	CATSRVGQGANYGYTF
-	TRBV6-5	TRBJ1-2	-	TGTGCCAGCAGTACACGACACCAAGCAGGTGGCTACACCTTC	CASSTRHQAGGYTF
-	TRBV7-9	TRBJ2-5	TRBD1	TGTGCCAGCAGCCCGCTTTCCGGGACAGGGGATACGACCCAGTACTTC	CASSPLSGTGDTTQYF
-	TRBV27	TRBJ1-1	TRBD1	TGTGCCAGCAGTTTATTTACAGGGGGCCCAGGCGGCACTGAAGCTTTCTTT	CASSLFTGGPGGTEAFF
-	TRBV27	TRBJ2-3	TRBD1	TGTGCCAGCACCCTGATCGGACAGGGTGGGACAGATACGCAGTATTTT	CASTLIGQGGTDTQYF
-	TRBV19	TRBJ2-3	TRBD1	TGTGCCAGTAGAGGACAGGTTGGGGATACGCAGTATTTT	CASRGQVGDTQYF
-	TRBV19	TRBJ1-1	TRBD1	TGTGCCAGTAGTATCCCCCGACAGGGGGCTGAAGCTTTCTTT	CASSIPRQGAEAFF
-	TRBV27	TRBJ1-6	TRBD1	TGTGCCAGCAGTACCCAACAGGGGGCGAGGAATTCACCCCTCCACTTT	CASSTQQGARNSPLHF
-	TRBV5-1	TRBJ1-2	-	TGCGCCAGCAGGAGGGGGTTTGACGACTATGGCTACACCTTC	CASRRGFDDYGYTF
-	TRBV10-1	TRBJ2-1	-	TGCGCCAGCAGTGGTAGCGGCTCCTACAATGAGCAGTTCTTC	CASSGSGSYNEQFF
-	TRBV23-1	TRBJ2-4	-	TGCGCCAGCAGTCAACCGGGACTCCCGTTGGTGTTAGCCAAAAACATTCAGTACTTC	CASSQPGLPLVLAKNIQYF
once	TRBV7-9	TRBJ1-1	-	TGTGCCAGCAGCTTAACCGAGACTGAAGCTTTCTTT	CASSLTETEAFF
-	TRBV6-5	TRBJ1-1	TRBD1	TGTGCCAGCATAGGGGACAGGGTGACTGAAGCTTTCTTT	CASIGDRVTEAFF
-	TRBV18	TRBJ1-1	TRBD1	TGTGCCAGCTCCCAACAGGGGGGGAACACTGAAGCTTTCTTT	CASSQQGGNTEAFF
-	TRBV2	TRBJ1-4	TRBD1	TGTGCCAGCTTAGGACAGGGGATTGAAAAACTGTTTTTT	CASLGQGIEKLFF
-	TRBV6-1	TRBJ1-1	-	TGTGCCAGCAGTGAAAATCTGGTGGCGAACACTGAAGCTTTCTTT	CASSENLVANTEAFF
-	TRBV18	TRBJ2-5	-	TGTGCCAGCTCACCTCTCCAAGAGACCCAGTACTTC	CASSPLQETQYF
few	TRBV7-2	TRBJ2-3	TRBD2	TGTGCCAGCAGCTTAGGACTAGCGGGAGGAGATACGCAGTATTTT	CASSLGLAGGDTQYF
-	TRBV5-5	TRBJ1-5	-	TGTGCCAGCAGCCCTCGGGATCAGCCCCAGCATTTT	CASSPRDQPQHF
-	TRBV6-1	TRBJ2-1	-	TGTGCCAGCAGTGGGCCGCGAGCGGGTGTGTACAATGAGCAGTTCTTC	CASSGPRAGVYNEQFF
-	TRBV18	TRBJ2-4	-	TGTGCCAGCTCACCACCATTGGGACATCGCAAAAACATTCAGTACTTC	CASSPPLGHRKNIQYF
-	TRBV7-2	TRBJ1-5	-	TGTGCCAGCAGCTTGTCCCCCCTCGGCAATCAGCCCCAGCATTTT	CASSLSPLGNQPQHF
once	TRBV11-2	TRBJ1-4	TRBD1	TGTGCCAGCAGCCTCACCGGGACAGTTAATGAAAAACTGTTTTTT	CASSLTGTVNEKLFF
-	TRBV6-2/TRBV6-3	TRBJ2-2	TRBD2	TGTGCCAGCAGTGGAACCCTAGCGGCTAGAGGGACCGGGGAGCTGTTTTTT	CASSGTLAARGTGELFF
-	TRBV9	TRBJ2-3	TRBD2	TGTGCCAGCAGCCCCCAGGGAGGGATAAGCACAGATACGCAGTATTTT	CASSPQGGISTDTQYF
-	TRBV11-2	TRBJ2-1	-	TGTGCCAGCAGCTCAACAGCGGGTCACAATGAGCAGTTCTTC	CASSSTAGHNEQFF
-	TRBV6-5	TRBJ2-5	-	TGTGCCAGCAGTTGGACGGGAAGGGAGACCCAGTACTTC	CASSWTGRETQYF
few	TRBV7-2	TRBJ1-2	TRBD1	TGTGCCAGCAGCCCAGGACAGGGTGGATATGGCTACACCTTC	CASSPGQGGYGYTF
-	TRBV7-6	TRBJ2-3	TRBD1	TGTGCCAGCAGCACAGGACAGGGCACAGATACGCAGTATTTT	CASSTGQGTDTQYF
few	TRBV18	TRBJ1-2	TRBD1	TGTGCCAGCTCACGAACGGGACAGGGGGGCGATGGCTACACCTTC	CASSRTGQGGDGYTF
-	TRBV27	TRBJ1-1	TRBD1	TGTGCCAGCAGTCCTTGGACAGGGTCCACTGAAGCTTTCTTT	CASSPWTGSTEAFF
-	TRBV5-1	TRBJ1-1	-	TGCGCCAGCAGCCCCGGGGGGCTGAACACTGAAGCTTTCTTT	CASSPGGLNTEAFF
-	TRBV28	TRBJ1-1	-	TGTGCCAGCAGTCGCCGACGGGGGGTGTCTGAAGCTTTCTTT	CASSRRRGVSEAFF
-	TRBV23-1	TRBJ2-7	TRBD2	TGCGCCAGCAGTCATCCGGCTAGCGGGAGGGGCACCTACGAGCAGTACTTC	CASSHPASGRGTYEQYF
-	TRBV19	TRBJ2-5	-	TGTGCCAGTAGTCGACAGCGACAAGAGACCCAGTACTTC	CASSRQRQETQYF